Sequencing of this T cell receptor (beta chain) was carried out in a study of T cell responses to AZD1222 COVID-19 vaccine. Broader study findings: Vaccine-associated CD4 TCRs spanned spike, dominant at 160-218 and 743-854.

Only in-frame clones appear in the TCRdb table, and some are missing; sequencing was by immunoSEQ multiplex PCR. This sample has roughly 120,000 clones; 86% occur once, and the top ten carry 12%. This CDR3 contains 16 residues. Germline assignment: CDR1 SGHRS and CDR2 YFSETQ. V dropped 1 base and J dropped 4; count of bases not matched to a gene: 9. About this clone: No antigen is known for it.

This TCR derives from an adult in good health. Sequencing used peripheral blood, obtained on day 0 of AZD1222 vaccination. J is TRBJ2-3 and V is TRBV5-1; 7 bases are a match to TRBD1. Here the CDR3 reads CASSLKGDRVADTQYF. DNA of the CDR3: TGCGCCAGCAGCTTGAAGGGCGACAGGGTGGCAGATACGCAGTATTTT.